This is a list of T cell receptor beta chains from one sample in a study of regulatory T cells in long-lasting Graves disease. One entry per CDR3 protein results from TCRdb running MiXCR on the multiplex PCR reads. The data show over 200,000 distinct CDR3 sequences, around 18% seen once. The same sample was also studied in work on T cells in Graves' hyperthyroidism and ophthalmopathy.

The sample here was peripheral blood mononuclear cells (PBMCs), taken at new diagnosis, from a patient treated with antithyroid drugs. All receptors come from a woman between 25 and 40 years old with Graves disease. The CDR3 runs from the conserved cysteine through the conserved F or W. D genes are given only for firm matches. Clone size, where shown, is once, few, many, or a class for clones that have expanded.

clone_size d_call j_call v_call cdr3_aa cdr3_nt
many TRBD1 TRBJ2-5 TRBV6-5 CASSFGTGLFRAQYF TGTGCCAGCAGTTTCGGGACAGGCCTGTTTCGGGCCCAGTACTTC
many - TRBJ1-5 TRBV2 CASSDARSEPQHF TGTGCCAGCAGTGATGCTAGGTCTGAGCCCCAGCATTTT
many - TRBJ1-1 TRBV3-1 CASSQTNTEAFF TGTGCCAGCAGCCAAACGAACACTGAAGCTTTCTTT
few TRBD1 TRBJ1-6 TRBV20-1 CSARHPGQYNSPLHF TGCAGTGCTAGACACCCGGGACAGTATAATTCACCCCTCCACTTT
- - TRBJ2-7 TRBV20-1 CSATTRDEQYF TGCAGTGCCACAACTAGAGACGAGCAGTACTTC
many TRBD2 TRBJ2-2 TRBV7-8 CASSFEGGGLHTGELFF TGTGCCAGCAGCTTCGAGGGCGGGGGGCTTCACACCGGGGAGCTGTTTTTT
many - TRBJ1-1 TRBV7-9 CASSLSLEAFF TGTGCCAGCAGCTTGTCACTGGAAGCTTTCTTT
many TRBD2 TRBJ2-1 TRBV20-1 CSARCSSGGCYNEQFF TGCAGTGCTAGATGCTCTAGCGGGGGGTGCTACAATGAGCAGTTCTTC
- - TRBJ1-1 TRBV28 CASSFQVLNTEAFF TGTGCCAGCAGTTTCCAGGTTCTAAACACTGAAGCTTTCTTT
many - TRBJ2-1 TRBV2 CASNKDGGSSYNEQFF TGTGCCAGCAATAAGGACGGAGGTTCATCCTACAATGAGCAGTTCTTC